The 12 T cell receptor beta chains given below trace back to one sample, sequenced in a study of cytomegalovirus exposure and HLA in healthy donors. The PCR contained 60 Vbeta and 13 Jbeta primers. Data came from immunoSEQ multiplex PCR; TCRdb stores just in-frame clones and leaves some out. Seen here are about 160,000 clones, approximately 75% observed once, and the top ten hold about 1.9%. Sequencing was done on a sample of PBMCs. The receptors shown here come from a young woman in good health and CMV-seronegative.

This clone was seen only a few times. V gene TRBV9 combines with J gene TRBJ2-3, with 9 bases lining up with TRBD1. The CDR3 length is 16 residues. Trimming cost V 1 base and J 3 bases; bases outside gene matches: 6. CDR1 and CDR2 from the germline V gene are SGDLS and YYNGEE. Here the CDR3 DNA reads TGTGCCAGCAGCGTAACCGGGACAGGGTTGACAGATACGCAGTATTTT. This translates into CASSVTGTGLTDTQYF.

The CDR3 loop reads CASSSAGAGLNQPQHF. For the CDR3, the DNA is TGTGCCAGCAGCTCAGCGGGTGCGGGGCTTAATCAGCCCCAGCATTTT. This chain links TRBV7-6 with TRBJ1-5; weak D call: TRBD1 (5 bases). The length of the CDR3 is 16 residues. Trimming removed 4 bases at V and 4 bases at J, with 17 bases between. The germline gives CDR1 SGHVS, CDR2 FNYEAQ.

CDR3 in amino acids: CASSQEGRAHGYTF. As DNA, the CDR3 is TGCGCCAGCAGCCAAGAAGGCAGGGCCCATGGCTACACCTTC. The chain joins TRBV4-1 to TRBJ1-2, with D possibly TRBD1 on 5 matching bases. The CDR3 covers 14 residues. The V end was cut by 0 bases, the J end by 6 bases, with 11 bases between. From germline, CDR1 is MGHRA and CDR2 YSYEKL.

This clone was observed a few times. The chain recombines TRBV4-1 with TRBJ2-4; no reliable D call. The CDR3 consists of 16 residues. Looked up from germline, CDR1 is MGHRA and CDR2 is YSYEKL. Trimming shortened V by 0 bases and J by 6 bases, and 15 bases separated the two germline ends. The CDR3 loop is CASSQETDTPGNIQYF. The CDR3, as DNA: TGCGCCAGCAGCCAAGAAACAGACACTCCTGGAAACATTCAGTACTTC.

This clone appeared once. The chain joins TRBV5-1 to TRBJ2-5; D is possibly TRBD2 (5 bases). This CDR3 has 14 amino acids. Germline V gene sequence: CDR1 SGHRS, CDR2 YFSETQ. Trimming shortened V by 3 bases and J by 2 bases, and 11 bases separated the two germline ends. In nucleotides, the CDR3 is TGCGCCAGCAGCTCCGGACGGGATCAAGAGACCCAGTACTTC. Translating gives CASSSGRDQETQYF. The whole variable domain, remainder taken from reference TRBV5-1 and TRBJ2-5, is KAGVTQTPRYLIKTRGQQVTLSCSPISGHRSVSWYQQTPGQGLQFLFEYFSETQRNKGNFPGRFSGRQFSNSRSEMNVSTLELGDSALYLCASSSGRDQETQYFGPGTRLLVL.

The genes are TRBV5-1 and TRBJ2-2; D is possibly TRBD2 (6 bases). Germline V lookup: CDR1 SGHRS, CDR2 YFSETQ. Deletions cut 0 bases from V and 3 bases from J, with 9 bases between. This CDR3 is 15 amino acids long. CDR3: CASSLAGGYTGELFF. In nucleotides, the CDR3 is TGCGCCAGCAGCTTGGCCGGGGGATACACCGGGGAGCTGTTTTTT.

The chain carries TRBV25-1 and TRBJ1-4; 8 bases agree with TRBD1. This CDR3 spans 16 amino acids. Germline values: CDR1 MGHDK, CDR2 SYGVNS. J lost 0 bases, V lost 4 bases, and 4 bases had no gene match. In DNA, the CDR3 is TGTGCCAGCAGTGGAGGACAGGGCGCAACTAATGAAAAACTGTTTTTT. Protein: CASSGGQGATNEKLFF.

The genes are TRBV6-4 and TRBJ2-3, with TRBD2 matching over 8 bases. The length of the CDR3 is 16 residues. Germline CDR1 is MRHNA and CDR2 is SNTAGT. The ends lost 3 bases at V and 4 bases at J; junction bases unmatched: 9. The CDR3 DNA follows: TGTGCCAGCAGTGAGGTAGCGGGAAACGGGGCAGATACGCAGTATTTT. Its protein product is CASSEVAGNGADTQYF.

The chain links TRBV13 to TRBJ2-1; 11 bases match TRBD2. The CDR3 is 15 amino acids. V trimming: 6 bases; J trimming: 6 bases; junction bases outside the gene matches: 7. The germline CDR1 and CDR2 sequences are PRHDT and FYEKMQ (reference sequence). CDR3 coding DNA: TGTGCCAGCAGACGACTAGCGGGATTTCTCAATGAGCAGTTCTTC. As protein: CASRRLAGFLNEQFF.

There are a few counts of this clone. The rearrangement joins TRBV5-6 to TRBJ2-1, with 8 bases matching TRBD2. Germline CDR1 is SGHDT and CDR2 is YYEEEE. Germline trimming cut 4 bases from V and 0 bases from J; bases unmatched to any gene: 12. CDR3 length equals 18 residues. The CDR3 coding sequence is TGTGCCAGCAGCCCAGGCGGGACTAGGGTTAGCTCCTACAATGAGCAGTTCTTC. Its translation is CASSPGGTRVSSYNEQFF. The variable domain in full, with the rest retrieved from reference TRBV5-6 and TRBJ2-1, is DAGVTQSPTHLIKTRGQQVTLRCSPKSGHDTVSWYQQALGQGPQFIFQYYEEEERQRGNFPDRFSGHQFPNYSSELNVNALLLGDSALYLCASSPGGTRVSSYNEQFFGPGTRLTVL.

The chain joins TRBV19 to TRBJ2-5, with 8 bases that match TRBD1. Trimming removed 3 bases from V and 5 bases from J; junction bases left unmatched: 8. This CDR3 spans 15 amino acids. In germline, CDR1 is LNHDA, CDR2 SQIVND (reference sequence). The CDR3 reads CASSIVQGAGETQYF. CDR3 nucleotides: TGTGCCAGTAGTATTGTCCAGGGGGCTGGGGAGACCCAGTACTTC.

This clone was seen more than once but under ten times. V is TRBV10-2 and J is TRBJ2-3; 8 bases line up with TRBD2. This CDR3 is 18 amino acids long. After removal of 6 bases from V and 2 bases from J, the junction contained 16 bases not matched to a gene. Germline assignment: CDR1 WSHSY and CDR2 SAAADI. The CDR3 nucleotides are TGCGCCAGCAGCCTTTTCTCGGGAAGCGGGGGACTCACAGATACGCAGTATTTT. Residues: CASSLFSGSGGLTDTQYF.